This T cell receptor (beta chain) was recorded in a study of siplizumab effects on memory and regulatory T cells. Broader study findings: Under siplizumab, an average about 70% of mappable alloreactive CD4+ clones were Treg-derived, compared with 25% to 30% in controls. Neither a naive nor a memory phenotype was assignable to roughly 80-95% of proliferating CD4+ or CD8+ clones. Proliferating Tregs' suppressive function in siplizumab cultures went unconfirmed.

To note about this clone: Antigen unknown.

Data came from immunoSEQ multiplex PCR; TCRdb stores just in-frame clones and leaves some out. The repertoire consists of around 95,000 clones, with about nine tenths occurring once and the leading ten covering 0.14% to 0.15%. The source material was CD4+ T cells sorted from blood. This receptor was obtained from a human donor in good health.

CDR3 amino acids: CASRSDSALTEAFF. The CDR3 bases are TGTGCCAGCAGATCGGACAGTGCGCTCACTGAAGCTTTCTTT. The chain recombines TRBV6-5 with TRBJ1-1, with D possibly being TRBD1 (6 bases). From germline, CDR1 is MNHEY and CDR2 SVGAGI. V was trimmed by 6 bases and J by 4 bases, leaving 15 bases between them. CDR3 length: 14 amino acids.